A single sample gave rise to the 13 T cell receptor beta chains below, sequenced in a study of T cells after posttransplantation cyclophosphamide. A marrow graft followed busulfan-fludarabine conditioning, with cyclophosphamide on days +3 and +4. Clones were sequenced by immunoSEQ multiplex PCR, and TCRdb holds only the in-frame ones, with some missing. Of 30,000 to 45,000 clones in the sample, over 75% were seen once. The sample in question was CD4+ T cells sorted from blood, obtained roughly 250 weeks after a stem cell transplant with posttransplant cyclophosphamide. These receptors were collected from a female patient aged 35-55 years who received an allogeneic stem cell transplant from a related donor, was CMV-positive, and had no GVHD. Among the T cells, some may be from the graft donor.

In its sample, this clone was seen a few times. The V and J genes are TRBV18 and TRBJ2-7, with 7 bases fitting TRBD2. V gave up 6 bases and J gave up 2 bases; unmatched junction bases: 4. This CDR3 has 13 residues. CDR1 and CDR2 from the germline V gene are KGHSH and LQKENI. For the CDR3, the DNA is TGTGCCAGCTCGGGGAGGGGCGCCTACGAGCAGTACTTC. Protein product: CASSGRGAYEQYF.

This chain connects TRBV19 to TRBJ2-1; 11 bases line up with TRBD1. The J segment lost 7 bases and the V segment lost 3 bases, leaving 5 bases of the junction unmatched. Germline-derived CDR1 and CDR2 are LNHDA and SQIVND (reference sequence). This CDR3 has 15 amino acids. The CDR3 nucleotides read TGTGCCAGTAGTATTTTCGGGACAGGGGGAAATGAGCAGTTCTTC. It encodes CASSIFGTGGNEQFF.

The V gene is TRBV18, the J gene TRBJ2-3; TRBD2 agrees at 13 bases. Trimming at V came to 3 bases and at J to 2 bases, leaving 5 bases not matched to a gene. The CDR3 has 17 residues. Per the germline V gene, CDR1 is KGHSH and CDR2 is LQKENI. CDR3 in DNA: TGTGCCAGCTCACCGGCGGGACTAGCGGGGCTCACAGATACGCAGTATTTT. Translation: CASSPAGLAGLTDTQYF.

The chain recombines TRBV10-3 with TRBJ1-1, with D tentatively TRBD1 (6 bases). Per germline, CDR1 ENHRY and CDR2 SYGVKD. The V end lost 0 bases, the J end lost 1 base, and 12 bases lay between the germline ends. This CDR3 is built from 16 residues. The CDR3 loop is CAISESSGATNTEAFF. DNA of the CDR3: TGTGCCATCAGTGAGTCGTCAGGGGCCACGAACACTGAAGCTTTCTTT.

V gene TRBV28 combines with J gene TRBJ1-1; a possible D gene is TRBD1 (6 bases). CDR1 and CDR2 (germline): MDHEN, SYDVKM. The CDR3 contains 13 residues. Trimming stripped 6 bases from V and 5 bases from J, with 13 bases between. The CDR3 loop is CASSSQGWTEAFF. CDR3 nucleotide sequence: TGTGCCAGCAGCTCTCAGGGGTGGACTGAAGCTTTCTTT.

V and J are TRBV6-1 and TRBJ1-1; 7 bases agree with TRBD1. Trimming removed 4 bases from V and 5 bases from J; junction bases left unmatched: 10. The length of the CDR3 is 15 residues. The germline V gene encodes CDR1 MNHNS and CDR2 SASEGT. CDR3 DNA sequence: TGTGCCAGCAGTGGCTACAGGGGAGTTGGTACTGAAGCTTTCTTT. It specifies CASSGYRGVGTEAFF.

This clone was found once. This chain joins TRBV5-4 and TRBJ2-7; D unclear. The CDR3 has 15 amino acids. Germline loops: CDR1 SGHNT, CDR2 YYREEE (reference sequence). V lost 3 bases and J lost 4, with 17 bases in between. For the CDR3, the DNA is TGTGCCAGCAGCTCCGTCGGCGGTATTCTATACGAGCAGTACTTC. Translated: CASSSVGGILYEQYF.

The chain couples TRBV10-3 to TRBJ1-1, with D possibly TRBD1 on 6 matching bases. The V end lost 3 bases, the J end lost 1 base, and 15 bases lay between the germline ends. This CDR3 spans 16 amino acids. Germline V gene lookup returns CDR1 ENHRY and CDR2 SYGVKD. The CDR3: CAISDGRGARNTEAFF. CDR3 coding DNA: TGTGCCATCAGTGACGGGCGGGGGGCGCGGAACACTGAAGCTTTCTTT.

The rearrangement joins TRBV18 to TRBJ1-2, with 10 nucleotides matching TRBD1. Per the germline V gene, CDR1 is KGHSH and CDR2 is LQKENI. The CDR3 consists of 16 residues. V shed 6 bases, J shed 3 bases, and the junction held 10 bases outside the gene matches. In DNA, the CDR3 is TGTGCCAGCTCCAAAACAGGGACAGGGGCCCACTATGGCTACACCTTC. Translation gives CASSKTGTGAHYGYTF.

The chain joins TRBV5-8 to TRBJ1-2; D might be TRBD1 (5 bases). The CDR3 sequence is 14 residues long. The ends were cut back, 6 bases at V and 4 bases at J, with 16 bases in the middle. Germline CDR1 and CDR2: SGHTS and YDEGEE. The CDR3 bases are TGTGCCAGCACCCCGGGGACTTTTTTCTATGGCTACACCTTC. Translating it yields CASTPGTFFYGYTF.

The chain recombines TRBV5-8 with TRBJ2-7; a possible D gene is TRBD2 (6 bases). Germline CDR1 and CDR2: SGHTS and YDEGEE. The CDR3 sequence is 13 residues long. V gave up 4 bases and J gave up 3 bases, with 11 bases separating them. The CDR3 sequence is CASSRSGVYEQYF. As DNA, the CDR3 is TGTGCCAGCAGCCGTAGCGGAGTCTACGAGCAGTACTTC.

The CDR3 sequence is CASSQVKAINEQFF. The DNA for the CDR3 is TGCGCCAGCAGCCAAGTAAAAGCTATCAATGAGCAGTTCTTC. V gene TRBV4-3 combines with J gene TRBJ2-1; no reliable D call. The germline V gene encodes CDR1 LGHNA and CDR2 YSLEER. This CDR3 comprises 14 residues. Trimming took 1 base from V and 6 from J, leaving 10 bases between them.

Concerning this clone itself: One end of the junction varies from germline; a read error may be responsible. The J gene is TRBJ2-1, the V gene TRBV10-2, with 11 bases lining up with TRBD1. CDR3 length: 15 residues. Germline V lookup: CDR1 WSHSY, CDR2 SAAADI. DNA for the CDR3: TGCGCCAGCAGGGAGTCAGGACAGGGGGCGACTGAGCAGTTCTTC. It encodes CASRESGQGATEQFF.